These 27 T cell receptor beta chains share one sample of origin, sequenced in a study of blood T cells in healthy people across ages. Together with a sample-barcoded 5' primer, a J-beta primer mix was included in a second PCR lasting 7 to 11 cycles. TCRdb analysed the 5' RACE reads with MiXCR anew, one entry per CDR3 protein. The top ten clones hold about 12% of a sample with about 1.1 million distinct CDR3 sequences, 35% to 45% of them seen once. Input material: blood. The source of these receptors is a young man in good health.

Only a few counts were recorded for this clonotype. The CDR3 is CSATHFNYGYTF. The CDR3, as DNA: TGCAGCGCCACACACTTTAACTATGGCTACACCTTC. The chain combines TRBV29-1 with TRBJ1-2, with unresolved D. V dropped 7 bases and J dropped 1 base, with 10 bases sitting between them. CDR3 size: 12 residues. Germline lookup yields CDR1 SQVTM and CDR2 ANQGSEA.

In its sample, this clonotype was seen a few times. The CDR3 region is CASSQQHGTNTGELFF. DNA for the CDR3: TGCGCCAGCAGCCAACAACACGGAACGAACACCGGGGAGCTGTTTTTT. V is TRBV4-3 and J is TRBJ2-2; D gene uncertain. V dropped 2 bases and J dropped 0 bases, with 10 bases sitting between them. The CDR3 totals 16 residues. Per the germline V gene, CDR1 is LGHNA and CDR2 is YSLEER.

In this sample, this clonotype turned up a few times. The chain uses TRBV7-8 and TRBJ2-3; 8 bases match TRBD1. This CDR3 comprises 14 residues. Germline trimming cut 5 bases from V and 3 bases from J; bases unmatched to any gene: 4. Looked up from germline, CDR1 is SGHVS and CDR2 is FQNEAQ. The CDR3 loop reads CASSVDRETDTQYF. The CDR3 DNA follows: TGTGCCAGCAGCGTGGACAGGGAAACAGATACGCAGTATTTT.

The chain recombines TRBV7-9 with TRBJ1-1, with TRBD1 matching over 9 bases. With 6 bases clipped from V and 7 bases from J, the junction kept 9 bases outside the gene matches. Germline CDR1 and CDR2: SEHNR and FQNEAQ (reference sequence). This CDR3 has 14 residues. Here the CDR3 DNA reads TGTGCCAGCAGGCGGACAGGGGAAAACCTTGAAGCTTTCTTT. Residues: CASRRTGENLEAFF.

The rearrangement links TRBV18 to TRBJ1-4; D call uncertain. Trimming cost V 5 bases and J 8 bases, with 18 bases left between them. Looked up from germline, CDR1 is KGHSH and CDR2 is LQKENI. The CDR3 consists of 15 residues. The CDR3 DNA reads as TGTGCCAGCTCAAATACGGAGACGCAAGGGGAAAAACTGTTTTTT. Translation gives CASSNTETQGEKLFF.

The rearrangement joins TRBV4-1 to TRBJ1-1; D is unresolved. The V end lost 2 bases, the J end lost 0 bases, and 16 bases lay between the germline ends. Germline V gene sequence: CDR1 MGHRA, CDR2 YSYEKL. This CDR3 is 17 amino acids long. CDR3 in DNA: TGCGCCAGCAGCCAATTCTATGCATATGACTTGAACACTGAAGCTTTCTTT. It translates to CASSQFYAYDLNTEAFF.

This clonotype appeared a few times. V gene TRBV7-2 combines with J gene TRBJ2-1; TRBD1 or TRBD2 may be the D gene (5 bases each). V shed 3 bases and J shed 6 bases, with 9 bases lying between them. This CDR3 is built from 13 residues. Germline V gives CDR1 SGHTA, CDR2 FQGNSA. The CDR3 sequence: CASSFRGANEQFF. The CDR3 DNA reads TGTGCCAGCAGCTTTAGAGGGGCCAATGAGCAGTTCTTC.

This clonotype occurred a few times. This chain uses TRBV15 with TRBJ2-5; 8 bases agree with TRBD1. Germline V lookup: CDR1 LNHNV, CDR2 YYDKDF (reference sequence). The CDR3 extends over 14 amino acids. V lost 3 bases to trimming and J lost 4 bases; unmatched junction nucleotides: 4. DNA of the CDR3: TGTGCCACCAGCAGTGACAGGGGCGTAGAGACCCAGTACTTC. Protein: CATSSDRGVETQYF.

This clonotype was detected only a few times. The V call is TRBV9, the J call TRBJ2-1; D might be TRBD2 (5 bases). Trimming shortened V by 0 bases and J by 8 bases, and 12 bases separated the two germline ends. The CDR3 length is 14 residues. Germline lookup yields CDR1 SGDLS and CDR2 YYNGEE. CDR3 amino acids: CASSVDEGFDEQFF. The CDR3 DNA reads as TGTGCCAGCAGCGTAGATGAGGGTTTCGATGAGCAGTTCTTC.

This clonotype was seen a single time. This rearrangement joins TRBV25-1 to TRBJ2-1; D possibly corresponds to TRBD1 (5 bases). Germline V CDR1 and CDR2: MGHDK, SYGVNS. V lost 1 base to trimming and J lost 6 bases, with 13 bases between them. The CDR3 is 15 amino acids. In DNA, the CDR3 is TGTGCCAGCAGTGAATCTCGACAGAAATTCAATGAGCAGTTCTTC. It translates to CASSESRQKFNEQFF. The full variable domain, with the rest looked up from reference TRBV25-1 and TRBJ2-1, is EADIYQTPRYLVIGTGKKITLECSQTMGHDKMYWYQQDPGMELHLIHYSYGVNSTEKGDLSSESTVSRIRTEHFPLTLESARPSHTSQYLCASSESRQKFNEQFFGPGTRLTVL.

CDR3 region: CASSWGRSSYEQYF. The CDR3 nucleotides are TGTGCCAGCAGCTGGGGAAGGAGCTCATACGAGCAGTACTTC. The chain recombines TRBV11-2 with TRBJ2-7; D not certain. V lost 4 bases, J lost 4 bases, and 14 bases lay in between. The CDR3 is made up of 14 amino acids. Germline CDR1 SGHAT, CDR2 FQNNGV.

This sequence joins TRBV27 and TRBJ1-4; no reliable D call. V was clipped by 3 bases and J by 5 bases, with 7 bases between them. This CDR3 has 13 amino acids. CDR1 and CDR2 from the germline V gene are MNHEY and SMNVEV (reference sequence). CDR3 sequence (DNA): TGTGCCAGCAGTTTCAGGAGGAATGAAAAACTGTTTTTT. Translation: CASSFRRNEKLFF.

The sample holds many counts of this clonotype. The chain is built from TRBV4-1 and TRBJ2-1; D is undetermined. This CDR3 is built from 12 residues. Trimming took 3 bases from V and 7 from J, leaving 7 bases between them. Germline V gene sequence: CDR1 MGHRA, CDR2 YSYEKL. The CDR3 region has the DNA TGCGCCAGCAGCCACCCGAGGAATGAGCAGTTCTTC. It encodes CASSHPRNEQFF.

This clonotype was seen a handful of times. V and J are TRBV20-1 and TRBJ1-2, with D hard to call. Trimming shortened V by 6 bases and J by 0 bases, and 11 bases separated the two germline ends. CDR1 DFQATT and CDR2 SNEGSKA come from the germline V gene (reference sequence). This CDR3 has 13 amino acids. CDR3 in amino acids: CSARELANYGYTF. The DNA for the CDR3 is TGCAGTGCCCGGGAGTTAGCTAACTATGGCTACACCTTC.

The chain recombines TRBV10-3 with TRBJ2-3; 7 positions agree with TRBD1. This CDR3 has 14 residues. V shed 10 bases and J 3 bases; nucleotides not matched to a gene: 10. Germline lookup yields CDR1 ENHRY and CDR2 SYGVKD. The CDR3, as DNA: TGTGCCACTCAACAGGGGACCATGACAGATACGCAGTATTTT. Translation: CATQQGTMTDTQYF.

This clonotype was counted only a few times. Here the CDR3 DNA reads TGTGCCAGCAGTCCAGGTCCGGTTACCGGGAACACTGAAGCTTTCTTT. Translating gives CASSPGPVTGNTEAFF. This sequence joins TRBV6-2 or TRBV6-3 and TRBJ1-1; unclear D gene. Trimming removed 5 bases at V and 1 base at J, with 17 bases between. CDR1 and CDR2 (germline): MNHEY, SVGEGT. The CDR3 is 16 amino acids.

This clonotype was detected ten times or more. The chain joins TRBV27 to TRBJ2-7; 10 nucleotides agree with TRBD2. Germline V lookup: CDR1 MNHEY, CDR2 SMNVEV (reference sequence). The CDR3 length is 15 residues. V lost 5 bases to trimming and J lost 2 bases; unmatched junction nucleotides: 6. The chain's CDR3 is CASSPILAGAYEQYF. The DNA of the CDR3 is TGTGCCAGCAGTCCGATCCTAGCGGGGGCCTACGAGCAGTACTTC.

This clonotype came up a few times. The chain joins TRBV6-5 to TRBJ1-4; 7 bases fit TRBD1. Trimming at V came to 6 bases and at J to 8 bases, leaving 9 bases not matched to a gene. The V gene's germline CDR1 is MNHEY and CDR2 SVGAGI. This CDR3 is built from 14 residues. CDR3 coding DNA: TGTGCCAGCAGAGACAGGGAAGGTGGGGAAAAACTGTTTTTT. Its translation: CASRDREGGEKLFF.

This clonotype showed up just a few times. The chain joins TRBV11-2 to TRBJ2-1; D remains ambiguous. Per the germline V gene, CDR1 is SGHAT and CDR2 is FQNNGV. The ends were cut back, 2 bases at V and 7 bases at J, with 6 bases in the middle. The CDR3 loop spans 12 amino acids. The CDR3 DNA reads TGTGCCAGCAGCTTAATGCAGAATGAGCAGTTCTTC. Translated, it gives CASSLMQNEQFF.

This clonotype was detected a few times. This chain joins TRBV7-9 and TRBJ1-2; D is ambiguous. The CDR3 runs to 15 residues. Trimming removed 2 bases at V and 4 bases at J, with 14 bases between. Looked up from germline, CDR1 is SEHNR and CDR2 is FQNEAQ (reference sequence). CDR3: CASSLFASHTYGYTF. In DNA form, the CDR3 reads TGTGCCAGCAGCTTATTCGCATCTCACACCTATGGCTACACCTTC.

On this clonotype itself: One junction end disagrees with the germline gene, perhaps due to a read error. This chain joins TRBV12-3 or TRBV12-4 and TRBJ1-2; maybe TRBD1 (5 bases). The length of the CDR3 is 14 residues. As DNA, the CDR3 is TGTGCCAGCAGTTTAGAGACAGTAAACTATGGCTGCACCTTC. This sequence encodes CASSLETVNYGCTF.

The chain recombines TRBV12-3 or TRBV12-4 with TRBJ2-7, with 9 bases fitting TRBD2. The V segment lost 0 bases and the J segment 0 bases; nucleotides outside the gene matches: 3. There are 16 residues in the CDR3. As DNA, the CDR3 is TGTGCCAGCAGTTTAGCAAGCGGGGGGACCTCCTACGAGCAGTACTTC. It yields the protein CASSLASGGTSYEQYF.

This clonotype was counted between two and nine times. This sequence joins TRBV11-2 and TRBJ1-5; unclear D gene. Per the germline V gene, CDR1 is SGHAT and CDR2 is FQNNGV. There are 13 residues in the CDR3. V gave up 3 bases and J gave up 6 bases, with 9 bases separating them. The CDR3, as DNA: TGTGCCAGCAGCTTGTCCGAGTTTCAGCCCCAGCATTTT. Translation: CASSLSEFQPQHF. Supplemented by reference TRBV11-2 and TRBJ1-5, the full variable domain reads EAGVAQSPRYKIIEKRQSVAFWCNPISGHATLYWYQQILGQGPKLLIQFQNNGVVDDSQLPKDRFSAERLKGVDSTLKIQPAKLEDSAVYLCASSLSEFQPQHFGDGTRLSIL.

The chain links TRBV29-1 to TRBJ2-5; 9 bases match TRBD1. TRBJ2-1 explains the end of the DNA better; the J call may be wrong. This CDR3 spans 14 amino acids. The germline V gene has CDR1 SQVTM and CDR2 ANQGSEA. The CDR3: CSVDRTGAAETQFF. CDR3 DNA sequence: TGCAGCGTTGATAGGACAGGGGCTGCAGAGACCCAGTTCTTC.

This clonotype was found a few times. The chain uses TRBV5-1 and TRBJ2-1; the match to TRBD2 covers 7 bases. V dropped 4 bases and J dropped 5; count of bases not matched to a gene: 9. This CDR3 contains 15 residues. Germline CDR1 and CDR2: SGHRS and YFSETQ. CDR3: CASSHSGVKNNEQFF. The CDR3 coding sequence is TGCGCCAGCAGCCACAGCGGGGTCAAGAACAATGAGCAGTTCTTC.

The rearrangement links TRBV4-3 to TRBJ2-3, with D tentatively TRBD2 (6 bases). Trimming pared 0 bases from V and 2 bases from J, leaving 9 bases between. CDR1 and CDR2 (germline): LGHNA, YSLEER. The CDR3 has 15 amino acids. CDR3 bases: TGCGCCAGCAGCCAAGACCGGACTAACACAGATACGCAGTATTTT. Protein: CASSQDRTNTDTQYF.

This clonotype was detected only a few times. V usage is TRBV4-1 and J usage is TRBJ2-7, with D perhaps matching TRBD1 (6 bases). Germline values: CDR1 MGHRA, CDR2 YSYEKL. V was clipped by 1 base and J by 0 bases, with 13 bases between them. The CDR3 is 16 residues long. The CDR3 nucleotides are TGCGCCAGCAGCCAAGGGACAGTTTCTAGCTCCTACGAGCAGTACTTC. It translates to CASSQGTVSSSYEQYF.